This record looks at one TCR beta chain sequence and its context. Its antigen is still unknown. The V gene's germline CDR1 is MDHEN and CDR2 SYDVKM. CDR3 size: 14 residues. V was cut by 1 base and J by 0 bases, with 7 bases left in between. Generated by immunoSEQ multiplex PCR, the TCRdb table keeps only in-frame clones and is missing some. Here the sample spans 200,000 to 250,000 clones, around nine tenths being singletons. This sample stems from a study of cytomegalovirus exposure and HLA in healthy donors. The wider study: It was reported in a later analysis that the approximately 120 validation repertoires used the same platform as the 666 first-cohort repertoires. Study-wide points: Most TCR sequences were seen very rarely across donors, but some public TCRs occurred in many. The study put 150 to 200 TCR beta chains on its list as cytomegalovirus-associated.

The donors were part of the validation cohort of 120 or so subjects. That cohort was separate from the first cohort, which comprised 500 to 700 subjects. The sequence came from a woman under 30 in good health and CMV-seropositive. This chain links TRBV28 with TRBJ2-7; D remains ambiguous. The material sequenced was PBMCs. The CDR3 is CASSLYSSSYEQYF. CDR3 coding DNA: TGTGCCAGCAGTTTATACAGTAGCTCCTACGAGCAGTACTTC.